Shown below are 5 T cell receptor beta chains from a single sample sequenced in a study of T cells after yellow fever vaccination. TCRdb used MiXCR to reprocess the 5' RACE reads, holding one entry per CDR3 protein. There are about 240,000 distinct CDR3 sequences in the sample; more than 3.5% occur only once, and about 20% lies in the top ten. The sequencing used PBMCs, collected 15 days after the yellow fever booster vaccination. All receptors derive from a man aged 18 to 30 who received the YFV17D yellow fever vaccine.

This clonotype was detected many times. The rearrangement uses TRBV2 and TRBJ1-1; D gene unclear. Between the trimmed V and J ends, which lost 0 bases and 2 bases, there was a span of 13 bases. This CDR3 spans 16 amino acids. Germline V gene lookup returns CDR1 SNHLY and CDR2 FYNNEI. Here the CDR3 reads CASSEALTGLNTEAFF. The CDR3 coding sequence is TGTGCCAGCAGTGAAGCGCTTACGGGGTTAAACACTGAAGCTTTCTTT.

There are many counts of this clonotype. The chain is built from TRBV12-3 or TRBV12-4 and TRBJ1-1, with D maybe TRBD1 (5 bases). The V and J ends lost 5 bases and 2 bases respectively, with 9 bases between them. The CDR3 contains 13 residues. Written as DNA, the CDR3 is TGTGCCAGCAGTCGACAGATCAACACTGAAGCTTTCTTT. It specifies CASSRQINTEAFF.

This chain joins TRBV7-9 and TRBJ1-1; D is unclear. Trimming removed 2 bases from V and 1 base from J, with 8 bases in between. Germline V CDR1 and CDR2: SEHNR, FQNEAQ (reference sequence). The CDR3 has 14 amino acids. The CDR3 sequence is CASSLFVENTEAFF. CDR3 nucleotide sequence: TGTGCCAGCAGCTTATTCGTCGAGAACACTGAAGCTTTCTTT.

This clonotype was counted ten times or more. J is TRBJ2-1 and V is TRBV7-3; D gene unclear. The germline gives CDR1 SGHTA, CDR2 FQGTGA. The CDR3 loop spans 16 amino acids. Trimming cost V 3 bases and J 2 bases, with 14 bases left between them. CDR3 residues: CASSFRTNPPYNEQFF. The CDR3 region has the DNA TGTGCCAGCAGCTTTAGGACGAACCCCCCCTACAATGAGCAGTTCTTC.

This clonotype was recorded at least ten times. This chain links TRBV6-5 with TRBJ2-3; 12 positions agree with TRBD2. This CDR3 has 15 amino acids. Trimming removed 2 bases from V and 4 bases from J; junction bases left unmatched: 1. Germline V gives CDR1 MNHEY, CDR2 SVGAGI. The CDR3 loop is CASSYGLAGPDTQYF. The CDR3 coding sequence is TGTGCCAGCAGTTACGGACTAGCGGGGCCAGATACGCAGTATTTT.